The T cell receptor (beta chain) described here comes from a study of response to subunit inactivated influenza vaccine. TCRdb reprocessed the RT-PCR reads with MiXCR, giving one entry per CDR3 protein. The data hold about 240,000 distinct CDR3 sequences, with 9% to 15% observed a single time. Regarding this clonotype: Its antigen is unknown.

Study-wide findings and caveats: Only a handful of new T cells, the authors suggested, are recruited with each seasonal influenza vaccination.

The J segment lost 0 bases and the V segment lost 8 bases, leaving 3 bases of the junction unmatched. The CDR3 is 16 residues long. The genes are TRBV12-3 or TRBV12-4 and TRBJ2-2; 13 nucleotides align to TRBD2. The TCR sequence derives from a man aged 50-59 years who received an inactivated influenza vaccine. This specimen was non-naive T cells sorted from PBMCs, taken 14 days before vaccination. The DNA of the CDR3 is TGTGCCAGCGGAGGACTAGCGGGGGCGAACACCGGGGAGCTGTTTTTT. It codes for CASGGLAGANTGELFF.